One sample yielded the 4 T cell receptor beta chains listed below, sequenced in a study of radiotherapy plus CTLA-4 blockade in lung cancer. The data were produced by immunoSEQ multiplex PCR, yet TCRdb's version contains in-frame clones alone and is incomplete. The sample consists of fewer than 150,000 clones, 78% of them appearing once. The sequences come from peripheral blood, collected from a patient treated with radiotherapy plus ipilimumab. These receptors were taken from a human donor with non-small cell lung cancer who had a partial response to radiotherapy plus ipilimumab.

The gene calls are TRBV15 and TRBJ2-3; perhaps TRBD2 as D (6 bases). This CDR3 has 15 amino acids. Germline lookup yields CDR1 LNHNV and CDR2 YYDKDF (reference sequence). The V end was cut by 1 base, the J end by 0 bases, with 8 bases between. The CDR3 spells CATSRGLASTDTQYF. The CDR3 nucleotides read TGTGCCACCAGCAGAGGGCTAGCGAGCACAGATACGCAGTATTTT.

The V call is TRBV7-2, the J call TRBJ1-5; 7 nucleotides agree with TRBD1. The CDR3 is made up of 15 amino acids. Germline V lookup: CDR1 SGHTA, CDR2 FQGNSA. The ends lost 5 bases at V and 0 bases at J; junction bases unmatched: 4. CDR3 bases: TGTGCCAGCAGCCGGACAGGCTTTAGCAATCAGCCCCAGCATTTT. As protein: CASSRTGFSNQPQHF. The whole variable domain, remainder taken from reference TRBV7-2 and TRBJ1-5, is GAGVSQSPSNKVTEKGKDVELRCDPISGHTALYWYRQSLGQGLEFLIYFQGNSAPDKSGLPSDRFSAERTGGSVSTLTIQRTQQEDSAVYLCASSRTGFSNQPQHFGDGTRLSIL.

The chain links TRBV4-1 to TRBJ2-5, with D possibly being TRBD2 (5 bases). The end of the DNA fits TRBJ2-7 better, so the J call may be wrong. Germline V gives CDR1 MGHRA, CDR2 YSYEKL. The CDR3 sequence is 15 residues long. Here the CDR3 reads CASSQEDSGSYEQYF. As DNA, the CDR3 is TGCGCCAGCAGCCAAGAGGATTCGGGAAGCTACGAGCAGTACTTC.

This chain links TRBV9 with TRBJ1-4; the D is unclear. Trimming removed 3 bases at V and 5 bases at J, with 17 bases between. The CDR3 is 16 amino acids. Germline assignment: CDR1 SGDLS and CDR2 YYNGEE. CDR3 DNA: TGTGCCAGCAGCGGTACTCAAGGACCTAGCAATGAAAAACTGTTTTTT. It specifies CASSGTQGPSNEKLFF.